This T cell receptor (beta chain) was sequenced in a study of a mutant IDH1 vaccine in newly diagnosed glioma. Study-wide points: Changes in the top peripheral T cell clonotypes seemingly had no bearing on pseudoprogression.

Described time point: week 35, safety follow-up. It was 300 ug of mutant IDH1 20-mer peptide that made up each vaccine dose, given with topical imiquimod. Newly diagnosed WHO grade 3 or 4 IDH1-mutant, ATRX-lost astrocytomas were identified in the donors. The CDR3 is 15 amino acids. V was cut by 5 bases and J by 4 bases, with 18 bases left in between. Germline CDR1 and CDR2: SEHNR and FQNEAQ (reference sequence). This table comes from immunoSEQ multiplex PCR, and its TCRdb copy is limited to in-frame clones, with some not included. Here the sample spans over 55,000 clones, around 81% being singletons. In the case of this clone: Its antigen is undetermined.

The rearrangement uses TRBV7-9 and TRBJ2-7; a weak D match, TRBD2 (6 bases). This specimen consisted of PBMCs, obtained from a glioma patient whose treatment included an IDH1 peptide vaccine. This TCR was recovered from a man between 40 and 49 years old with glioma. CDR3 residues: CASSPSGVGTYEQYF. In nucleotides, the CDR3 is TGTGCCAGCAGCCCCTCAGGAGTAGGGACTTACGAGCAGTACTTC.